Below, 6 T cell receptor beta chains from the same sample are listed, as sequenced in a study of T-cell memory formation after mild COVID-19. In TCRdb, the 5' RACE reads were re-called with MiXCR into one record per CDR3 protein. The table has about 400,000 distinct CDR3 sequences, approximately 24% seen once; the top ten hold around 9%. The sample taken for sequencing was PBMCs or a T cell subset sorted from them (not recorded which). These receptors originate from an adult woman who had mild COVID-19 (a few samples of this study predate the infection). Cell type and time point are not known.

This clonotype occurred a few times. This CDR3 reads CSVEALWTSGAYNEQFF. In DNA form, the CDR3 reads TGCAGCGTTGAGGCCTTGTGGACTAGCGGGGCCTACAATGAGCAGTTCTTC. This chain uses TRBV29-1 with TRBJ2-1, with 12 bases that match TRBD2. The CDR3 has 17 residues. Unmatched junction bases numbered 8, after V lost 3 bases and J lost 2 bases. The V gene's germline CDR1 is SQVTM and CDR2 ANQGSEA.

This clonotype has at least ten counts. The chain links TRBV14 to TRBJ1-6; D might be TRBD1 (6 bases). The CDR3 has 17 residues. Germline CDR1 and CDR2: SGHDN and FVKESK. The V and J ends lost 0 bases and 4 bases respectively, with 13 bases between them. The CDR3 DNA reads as TGTGCCAGCAGCCAAGATTATTCAGGGGTGTATAATTCACCCCTCCACTTT. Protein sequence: CASSQDYSGVYNSPLHF.

The CDR3 nucleotides read TGCGCCAGCAGAAGGATACGAGAGAACGAGCAGTACTTC. Encoded protein: CASRRIRENEQYF. The chain combines TRBV5-1 with TRBJ2-7; D unresolved. Trimming stripped 5 bases from V and 5 bases from J, with 14 bases between. The CDR3 loop spans 13 amino acids. The germline V gene encodes CDR1 SGHRS and CDR2 YFSETQ.

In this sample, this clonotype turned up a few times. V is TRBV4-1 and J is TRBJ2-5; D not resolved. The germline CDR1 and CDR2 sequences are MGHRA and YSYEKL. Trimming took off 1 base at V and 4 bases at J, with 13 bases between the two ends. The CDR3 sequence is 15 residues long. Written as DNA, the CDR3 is TGCGCCAGCAGCCAAGTCAGGACGGCCGGAGAGACCCAGTACTTC. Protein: CASSQVRTAGETQYF.

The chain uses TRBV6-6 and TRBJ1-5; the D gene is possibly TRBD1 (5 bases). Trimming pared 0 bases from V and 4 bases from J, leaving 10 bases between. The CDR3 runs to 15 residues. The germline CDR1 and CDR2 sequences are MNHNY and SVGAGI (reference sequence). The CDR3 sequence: CASSYSGAVNQPQHF. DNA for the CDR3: TGTGCCAGCAGTTACTCAGGGGCGGTAAATCAGCCCCAGCATTTT.

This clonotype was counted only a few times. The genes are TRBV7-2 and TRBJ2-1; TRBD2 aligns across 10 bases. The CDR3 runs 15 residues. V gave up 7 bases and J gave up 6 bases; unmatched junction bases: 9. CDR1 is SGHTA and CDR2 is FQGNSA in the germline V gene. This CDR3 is CASNAGTSAINEQFF. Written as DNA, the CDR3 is TGTGCCAGCAACGCGGGGACTAGCGCGATCAATGAGCAGTTCTTC.